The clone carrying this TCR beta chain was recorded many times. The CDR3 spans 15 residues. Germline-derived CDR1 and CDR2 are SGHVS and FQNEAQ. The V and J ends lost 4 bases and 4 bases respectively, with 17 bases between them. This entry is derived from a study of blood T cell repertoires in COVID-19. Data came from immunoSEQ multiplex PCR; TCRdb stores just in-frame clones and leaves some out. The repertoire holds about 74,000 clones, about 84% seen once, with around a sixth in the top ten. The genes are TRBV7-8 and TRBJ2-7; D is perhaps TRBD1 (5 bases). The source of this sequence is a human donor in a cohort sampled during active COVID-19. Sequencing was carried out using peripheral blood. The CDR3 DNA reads TGTGCCAGCAGCTGGGGAAGGGCAGGGATGTACGAGCAGTACTTC. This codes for CASSWGRAGMYEQYF.